The 25 T cell receptor beta chains below come from one sample, sequenced in a study of T cell responses to AZD1222 COVID-19 vaccine. Here immunoSEQ multiplex PCR was the method, and the copy in TCRdb shows in-frame clones only, minus some. The profile shows 140,000 or so clones, roughly 90% of them singletons. The material sequenced was peripheral blood, taken 28 days after the second AZD1222 dose. Receptors originate from an adult who received the AZD1222 COVID-19 vaccine.

The genes are TRBV3-1 (or the pseudogene TRBV3-2) and TRBJ1-5; 8 bases agree with TRBD1. Trimming took 4 bases from V and 4 from J; bases not matched to a gene: 6. This CDR3 contains 15 residues. Looked up from germline, CDR1 is LGHDT and CDR2 is YNNKEL (reference sequence). Written as DNA, the CDR3 is TGTGCCAGCAGCCGCGACAGGGGCCCAAATCAGCCCCAGCATTTT. This codes for CASSRDRGPNQPQHF.

This chain uses TRBV7-9 with TRBJ1-1, with D possibly being TRBD1 (5 bases). Germline-derived CDR1 and CDR2 are SEHNR and FQNEAQ (reference sequence). The length of the CDR3 is 13 residues. Trimming removed 0 bases at V and 5 bases at J, with 7 bases between. CDR3 sequence: CASSLARVTEAFF. In DNA, the CDR3 is TGTGCCAGCAGCTTAGCCAGGGTGACTGAAGCTTTCTTT.

The table lists this clone with a count of one. V and J are TRBV4-2 and TRBJ2-1; the match to TRBD2 covers 10 bases. Trimming took 2 bases from V and 10 from J; bases not matched to a gene: 11. Germline-derived CDR1 and CDR2 are LGHNA and YNFKEQ. The length of the CDR3 is 16 residues. The CDR3 here is CASSQSTPSGSLEQFF. The CDR3 DNA sequence: TGTGCCAGCAGCCAAAGTACGCCTAGCGGGAGTTTGGAGCAGTTCTTC.

V and J are TRBV7-6 and TRBJ1-6; a possible D gene is TRBD1 (6 bases). The CDR3 is made up of 17 amino acids. Trimming removed 0 bases at V and 7 bases at J, with 16 bases between. The germline V gene has CDR1 SGHVS and CDR2 FNYEAQ. The CDR3 sequence: CASSLAAGGRENSPLHF. CDR3 coding DNA: TGTGCCAGCAGCTTAGCGGCCGGGGGGCGGGAAAATTCACCCCTCCACTTT.

V usage is TRBV11-3 and J usage is TRBJ1-2; tentative D call: TRBD1 (5 bases). This CDR3 spans 14 amino acids. V was clipped by 5 bases and J by 6 bases, with 16 bases between them. The germline CDR1 and CDR2 sequences are SGHNT and YENEEA. In DNA, the CDR3 is TGTGCCAGCAGCCCAGGGCCAGGATCTAATGGCTACACCTTC. This sequence encodes CASSPGPGSNGYTF.

The V call is TRBV19, the J call TRBJ2-7; D may match TRBD1 or TRBD2 (5 bases each). Germline CDR1 is LNHDA and CDR2 is SQIVND (reference sequence). The CDR3 sequence is 14 residues long. The ends were cut back, 4 bases at V and 4 bases at J, with 14 bases in the middle. The CDR3 loop is CASSTRDVTYEQYF. The CDR3 DNA reads TGTGCCAGTAGTACCAGGGACGTCACATACGAGCAGTACTTC.

The chain recombines TRBV12-3 or TRBV12-4 with TRBJ2-3, with a weak D call TRBD2 (6 bases). Trimming took 8 bases from V and 9 from J, leaving 15 bases between them. The CDR3 spans 12 residues. The CDR3 here is CASGDSVKTQYF. In DNA, the CDR3 is TGTGCCAGCGGGGACTCCGTCAAAACGCAGTATTTT.

V and J are TRBV7-9 and TRBJ1-1; D is unresolved. There are 12 residues in the CDR3. Germline lookup yields CDR1 SEHNR and CDR2 FQNEAQ (reference sequence). The V end lost 0 bases, the J end lost 8 bases, and 7 bases lay between the germline ends. CDR3 DNA sequence: TGTGCCAGCAGCTTAGCAGTCGGAGAAGCTTTCTTT. Amino acids: CASSLAVGEAFF.

The rearrangement links TRBV3-1 (or the pseudogene TRBV3-2) to TRBJ2-1; 10 bases map to TRBD2. V was clipped by 0 bases and J by 4 bases; unmatched bases: 3. CDR3 size: 16 residues. CDR1 and CDR2 (germline): LGHDT, YNNKEL (reference sequence). The CDR3 loop reads CASSQDLAGVYNEQFF. CDR3 bases: TGTGCCAGCAGCCAAGATCTAGCGGGAGTGTACAATGAGCAGTTCTTC.

CDR3 sequence reads: CASSLTNHAGQPQHF. CDR3 DNA sequence: TGTGCCAGCAGCTTAACTAACCACGCAGGACAGCCCCAGCATTTT. The V and J genes are TRBV7-6 and TRBJ1-5; D is ambiguous. The germline V gene has CDR1 SGHVS and CDR2 FNYEAQ. The CDR3 length is 15 residues. The ends were cut back, 2 bases at V and 7 bases at J, with 15 bases in the middle. Full variable domain (rest looked up from reference TRBV7-6 and TRBJ1-5): GAGVSQSPRYKVTKRGQDVALRCDPISGHVSLYWYRQALGQGPEFLTYFNYEAQQDKSGLPNDRFSAERPEGSISTLTIQRTEQRDSAMYRCASSLTNHAGQPQHFGDGTRLSIL.

J is TRBJ1-1 and V is TRBV5-6; D unresolved. Deletions cut 4 bases from V and 5 bases from J, with 12 bases between. The CDR3 covers 13 residues. CDR1 and CDR2 (germline): SGHDT, YYEEEE. CDR3 residues: CASSIARRTEAFF. In DNA form, the CDR3 reads TGTGCCAGCAGCATAGCGAGGAGGACTGAAGCTTTCTTT.

The V call is TRBV2, the J call TRBJ1-1, with D unresolved. Germline assignment: CDR1 SNHLY and CDR2 FYNNEI. The CDR3 is made up of 12 amino acids. The V gene lost 6 bases and the J gene lost 0 bases, with 5 bases spanning the gap. The CDR3 nucleotides are TGTGCCAGCAGCCGGCTGAACACTGAAGCTTTCTTT. Translating it yields CASSRLNTEAFF.

The V and J genes are TRBV20-1 and TRBJ1-1; the D gene is possibly TRBD1 (5 bases). V lost 3 bases to trimming and J lost 1 base, with 12 bases between them. Germline V gives CDR1 DFQATT, CDR2 SNEGSKA (reference sequence). This CDR3 spans 14 amino acids. CDR3 sequence reads: CSASKFRGNTEAFF. For the CDR3, the DNA is TGCAGTGCTAGTAAATTTAGGGGGAACACTGAAGCTTTCTTT.

V and J are TRBV28 and TRBJ2-7, with 7 positions matching TRBD2. The germline CDR1 and CDR2 sequences are MDHEN and SYDVKM. V gave up 4 bases and J gave up 4 bases; unmatched junction bases: 13. This CDR3 has 16 amino acids. CDR3 DNA: TGTGCCAGCAGTTCCCCTGGTGGGGGGAGGGGTTACGAGCAGTACTTC. As protein: CASSSPGGGRGYEQYF.

The rearrangement joins TRBV3-1 (or the pseudogene TRBV3-2) to TRBJ2-5; 10 bases are shared with TRBD1. CDR1 is LGHDT, CDR2 YNNKEL, per germline (reference sequence). The CDR3 sequence is 16 residues long. With V trimmed by 4 bases and J by 5 bases, 10 bases remained unmatched. The CDR3 reads CASSPPTGGSAETQYF. The CDR3 DNA follows: TGTGCCAGCAGCCCCCCGACAGGGGGCTCGGCGGAGACCCAGTACTTC.

The CDR3 nucleotides read TGTGCCAGCAGCTTTGGGGTAGCGGATCCGTCCCAGTACTTC. The encoded protein is CASSFGVADPSQYF. The V and J genes are TRBV5-4 and TRBJ2-5, with TRBD2 as a possible D gene (6 bases). Trimming took off 2 bases at V and 9 bases at J, with 17 bases between the two ends. This CDR3 is 14 amino acids long. Germline CDR1 and CDR2: SGHNT and YYREEE (reference sequence).

The chain is built from TRBV2 and TRBJ1-6; a weak D match, TRBD1 (5 bases). CDR1 and CDR2 (germline): SNHLY, FYNNEI. This CDR3 has 14 amino acids. The V end was cut by 6 bases, the J end by 7 bases, with 13 bases between. The CDR3 DNA reads TGTGCCAGCAGAACCGGGACCGCAAATTCACCCCTCCACTTT. Translation gives CASRTGTANSPLHF.

The chain recombines TRBV9 with TRBJ1-1; no clear D. The CDR3 contains 15 residues. V lost 0 bases, J lost 3 bases, and 12 bases lay in between. Germline V CDR1 and CDR2: SGDLS, YYNGEE. The CDR3 protein is CASSVGSSGDTEAFF. CDR3 nucleotide sequence: TGTGCCAGCAGCGTAGGGTCATCTGGGGACACTGAAGCTTTCTTT.

The chain has TRBV7-9 and TRBJ2-1; TRBD2 agrees at 7 bases. The CDR3 is 13 residues long. J was trimmed by 5 bases and V by 5 bases; bases with no gene match: 3. Germline loops: CDR1 SEHNR, CDR2 FQNEAQ (reference sequence). The CDR3 sequence is CASSAGLNNEQFF. The CDR3 coding sequence is TGTGCCAGCAGCGCGGGACTAAACAATGAGCAGTTCTTC.

The genes are TRBV6-2 or TRBV6-3 and TRBJ2-1, with D uncertain. CDR1 is MNHEY, CDR2 SVGEGT, per germline. The CDR3 loop spans 16 amino acids. The V gene lost 0 bases and the J gene lost 0 bases, with 9 bases spanning the gap. CDR3 in amino acids: CASSYSAISSYNEQFF. Here the CDR3 DNA reads TGTGCCAGCAGTTACTCGGCGATCAGCTCCTACAATGAGCAGTTCTTC.

V and J are TRBV9 and TRBJ1-2; the match to TRBD1 covers 9 bases. The CDR3 length is 15 residues. The junction had 6 bases not matched to a gene; V was cut back by 2 bases and J by 4 bases. Germline values: CDR1 SGDLS, CDR2 YYNGEE. In DNA, the CDR3 is TGTGCCAGCAGCGTGGGGACAGGGAGCAGCTATGGCTACACCTTC. It is translated as CASSVGTGSSYGYTF. Full variable domain (outside the CDR3, taken from reference TRBV9 and TRBJ1-2): DSGVTQTPKHLITATGQRVTLRCSPRSGDLSVYWYQQSLDQGLQFLIQYYNGEERAKGNILERFSAQQFPDLHSELNLSSLELGDSALYFCASSVGTGSSYGYTFGSGTRLTVV.

The CDR3 coding sequence is TGTGCCATCAGTGAGCAGACAGGGGGTCCCTACGAGCAGTACTTC. This sequence encodes CAISEQTGGPYEQYF. V gene TRBV10-3 combines with J gene TRBJ2-7; 9 bases line up with TRBD1. Germline CDR1 reads ENHRY; CDR2 reads SYGVKD. The CDR3 is 15 amino acids. The J segment lost 2 bases and the V segment lost 2 bases, leaving 4 bases of the junction unmatched.

The chain carries TRBV18 and TRBJ2-6; unclear D gene. The CDR3 totals 18 residues. CDR1 is KGHSH and CDR2 is LQKENI in the germline V gene. V shed 2 bases and J shed 0 bases, with 14 bases lying between them. The DNA of the CDR3 is TGTGCCAGCTCACCAGGACCGTTGATCTCCTCTGGGGCCAACGTCCTGACTTTC. It codes for CASSPGPLISSGANVLTF.

This clone was found once. The rearrangement joins TRBV4-1 to TRBJ1-2; the D is unclear. There are 15 residues in the CDR3. Germline CDR1 MGHRA, CDR2 YSYEKL. The V end was cut by 3 bases, the J end by 1 base, with 12 bases between. The CDR3 bases are TGCGCCAGCAGCCACTCGGACGGTGGTAACTATGGCTACACCTTC. It encodes CASSHSDGGNYGYTF.

In this sample, this clone turned up once. The chain couples TRBV2 to TRBJ2-1, with D unclear. From germline, CDR1 is SNHLY and CDR2 FYNNEI. The CDR3 totals 11 residues. The V end lost 3 bases, the J end lost 6 bases, and 3 bases lay between the germline ends. CDR3 in amino acids: CASSEGNEQFF. In DNA, the CDR3 is TGTGCCAGCAGTGAGGGCAATGAGCAGTTCTTC. Based on the CDR3 plus reference TRBV2 and TRBJ2-1, the full variable domain is EPEVTQTPSHQVTQMGQEVILRCVPISNHLYFYWYRQILGQKVEFLVSFYNNEISEKSEIFDDQFSVERPDGSNFTLKIRSTKLEDSAMYFCASSEGNEQFFGPGTRLTVL.